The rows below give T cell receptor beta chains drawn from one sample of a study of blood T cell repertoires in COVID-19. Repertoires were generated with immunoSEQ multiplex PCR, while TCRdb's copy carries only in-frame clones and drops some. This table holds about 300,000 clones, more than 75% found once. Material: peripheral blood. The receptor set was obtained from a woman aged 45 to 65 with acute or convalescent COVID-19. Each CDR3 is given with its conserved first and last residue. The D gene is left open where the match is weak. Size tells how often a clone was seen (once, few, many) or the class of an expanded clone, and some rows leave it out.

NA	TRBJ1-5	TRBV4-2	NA	TGTGCCAGCAGCCAAGATGGGAGGCAGGATAGCAATCAGCCCCAGCATTTT	CASSQDGRQDSNQPQHF
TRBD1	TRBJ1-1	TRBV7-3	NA	TGTGCCAGCAGCGCCCAAACAGGGGTGGGCACTGAAGCTTTCTTT	CASSAQTGVGTEAFF
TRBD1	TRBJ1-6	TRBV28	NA	TGTGCCAGCAGTACCCCCCGACAGGGGTCCTATAATTCACCCCTCCACTTT	CASSTPRQGSYNSPLHF
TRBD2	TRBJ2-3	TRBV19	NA	TGTGCCAGTAGCTGGGAGGGCCGGGAAGATACGCAGTATTTT	CASSWEGREDTQYF
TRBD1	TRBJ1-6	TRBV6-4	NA	TGTGCCAGCAGATCCGAGTGGACAGGGAGTTCACCCCTCCACTTT	CASRSEWTGSSPLHF
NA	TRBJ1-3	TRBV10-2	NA	TGCGCCAGCAGGCAGGGGACTAACTCTGGAAACACCATATATTTT	CASRQGTNSGNTIYF
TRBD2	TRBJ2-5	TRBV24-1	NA	TGTGCCACCAGTGTGACTAGCGGGAGGGCGGAGACCCAGTACTTC	CATSVTSGRAETQYF
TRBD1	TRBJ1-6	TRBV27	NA	TGTGCCAGCAGTTTTGATTACAGGGGGCCTTCACCCCTCCACTTT	CASSFDYRGPSPLHF
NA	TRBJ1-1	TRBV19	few	TGTGCCAGTACCAATGGGGCGGCGAACACTGAAGCTTTCTTT	CASTNGAANTEAFF
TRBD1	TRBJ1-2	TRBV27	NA	TGTGCCAGCTGCCCGGGACAGGGGGCGCCCCATGGGGGTTATGGCTACACCTTC	CASCPGQGAPHGGYGYTF
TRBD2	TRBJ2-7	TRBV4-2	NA	TGTGCCAGCAGGCTAGCGGGAGGCTTCTACGAGCAGTACTTC	CASRLAGGFYEQYF
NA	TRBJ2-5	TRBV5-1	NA	TGCGCCAGCAGCTTGGGAGCGTCCGCTGCGGAGACCCAGTACTTC	CASSLGASAAETQYF
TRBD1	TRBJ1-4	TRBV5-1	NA	TGCGCCAGCAGCATCGGACAGGGGTCTGAAAAACTGTTTTTT	CASSIGQGSEKLFF
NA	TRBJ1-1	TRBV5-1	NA	TGCGCCAGCAGCTTGGAAGGGGTGCAAGCTTTCTTT	CASSLEGVQAFF
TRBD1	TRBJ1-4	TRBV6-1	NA	TGTGCCAGCAGTGATGACAGGGTTAATGAAAAACTGTTTTTT	CASSDDRVNEKLFF
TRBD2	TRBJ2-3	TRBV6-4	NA	TGTGCCAGCAGTGACCCAGCGGGAGGCACAGATACGCAGTATTTT	CASSDPAGGTDTQYF
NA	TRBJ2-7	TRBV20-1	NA	TGCAGTGCCCTCCTAGCCTACGAGCAGTACTTC	CSALLAYEQYF
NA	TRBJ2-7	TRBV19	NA	TGTGCCAGTAGTTCAACAGGGAGCTCCTACGAGCAGTACTTC	CASSSTGSSYEQYF
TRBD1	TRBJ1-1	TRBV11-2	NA	TGTGCCAGCAGCCAACAGGGGGGGACTGAAGCTTTCTTT	CASSQQGGTEAFF
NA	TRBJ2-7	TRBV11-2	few	TGTGCCAGCAGCTTAGTCGGGGGGCCGACCTACGAGCAGTACTTC	CASSLVGGPTYEQYF
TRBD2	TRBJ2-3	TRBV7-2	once	TGTGCCAGCAGCTTGTGGACTAGTATAGATACGCAGTATTTT	CASSLWTSIDTQYF
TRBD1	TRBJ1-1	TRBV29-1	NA	TGCAGCGGGGTGGCAGGGGGCACTGAAGCTTTCTTT	CSGVAGGTEAFF
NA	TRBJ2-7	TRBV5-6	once	TGTGCCAGCAGCATCCCCAGGAACCGTAACCTCTACGAGCAGTACTTC	CASSIPRNRNLYEQYF
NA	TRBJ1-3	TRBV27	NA	TGTGCCAGCAGTTTAAACAGAGGAAACACCATATATTTT	CASSLNRGNTIYF
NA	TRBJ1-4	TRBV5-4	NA	TGTGCCAGCAGCTCTCCGGGACAAACTAATGAAAAACTGTTTTTT	CASSSPGQTNEKLFF
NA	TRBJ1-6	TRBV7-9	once	TGTGCCAGCAGCTTATCCCAGTCACCCCTCCACTTT	CASSLSQSPLHF
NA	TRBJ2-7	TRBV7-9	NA	TGTGCCAGCAGCTTTGCCCAGGGGGAGCAGTACTTC	CASSFAQGEQYF
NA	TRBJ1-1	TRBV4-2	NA	TGTGCCAGCAGCCCCGCCACTGCCCCGAACACTGAAGCTTTCTTT	CASSPATAPNTEAFF
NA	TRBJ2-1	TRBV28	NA	TGTGCCAGCAGTCCGAGGACTGGAAACAATGAGCAGTTCTTC	CASSPRTGNNEQFF
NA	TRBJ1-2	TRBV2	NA	TGTGCCAGCAGTGGAGTACGGACACATGGCTACACCTTC	CASSGVRTHGYTF
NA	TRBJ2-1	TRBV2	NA	TGTGCCAGCAGCTCGGACACGAGCTCCTACAATGAGCAGTTCTTC	CASSSDTSSYNEQFF
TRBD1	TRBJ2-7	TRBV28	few	TGTGCCAGCAGCCCCCTGGGACAGGGAAAGGGCGAGCAGTACTTC	CASSPLGQGKGEQYF
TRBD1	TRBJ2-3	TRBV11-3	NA	TGTGCCAGCAGTCCCGGGACAGGGGCGCGTGGAGGCACAGATACGCAGTATTTT	CASSPGTGARGGTDTQYF
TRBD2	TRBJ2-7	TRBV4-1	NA	TGCGCCAGCAGCCGGGCCGGACTAGCAGCTGTCTACGAGCAGTACTTC	CASSRAGLAAVYEQYF
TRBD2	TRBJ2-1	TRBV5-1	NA	TGCGCCAGCAGCTTGGCGCTAGCGGGAGGGAGCAATGAGCAGTTCTTC	CASSLALAGGSNEQFF
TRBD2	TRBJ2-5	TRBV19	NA	TGTGCCTCACAGGGGATAATAGCGGGAGAAGAGACCCAGTACTTC	CASQGIIAGEETQYF
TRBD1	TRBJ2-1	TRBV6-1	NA	TGTGCCAGCAGTGATGACAGGGGGAAGTTCTTC	CASSDDRGKFF
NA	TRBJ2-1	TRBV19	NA	TGTGCCAGTAGTCAGGGAAACAGCTACCTTTACAATGAGCAGTTCTTC	CASSQGNSYLYNEQFF
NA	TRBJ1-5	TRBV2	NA	TGTGCCAGCAGTGCGGGAACTCAGCCCCAGCATTTT	CASSAGTQPQHF
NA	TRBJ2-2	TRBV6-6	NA	TGTGCCAGCAGTTACTCGGGGGGAAGGACCGGGGAGCTGTTTTTT	CASSYSGGRTGELFF
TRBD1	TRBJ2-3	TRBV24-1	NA	TGTGCCACCAGTGAGCCCGCCCCGGGGACAGGGTCGCACTGGGGGCCAGATACGCAGTATTTT	CATSEPAPGTGSHWGPDTQYF
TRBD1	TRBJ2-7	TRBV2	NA	TGTGCCAGCAGTCGGGACAGGCAGTACTTC	CASSRDRQYF
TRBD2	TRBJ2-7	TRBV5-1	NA	TGCGCCAGCAGCCGGGGGGCCTACGAGCAGTACTTC	CASSRGAYEQYF
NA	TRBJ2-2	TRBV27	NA	TGTGCCAGCAGTTTAAAGGAATACTCAGGCACCGGGGAGCTGTTTTTT	CASSLKEYSGTGELFF
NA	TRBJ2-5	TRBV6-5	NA	TGTGCCAGCAGTTACCCTACAGGCTTCCAAGAGACCCAGTACTTC	CASSYPTGFQETQYF
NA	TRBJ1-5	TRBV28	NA	TGTGCCAGCAGTTTAAGCGGAAGCAATCAGCCCCAGCATTTT	CASSLSGSNQPQHF
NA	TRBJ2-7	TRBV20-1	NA	TGCAGTGCTAGTTCTCAGTACCCTTACGAGCAGTACTTC	CSASSQYPYEQYF
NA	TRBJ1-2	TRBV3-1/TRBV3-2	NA	TGTGCCAGCAGCCAAGGCGGCCAGGGCTTTGGCTACACCTTC	CASSQGGQGFGYTF
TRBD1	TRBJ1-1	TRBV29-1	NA	TGCAGCGTGAAAGGACAGGGGGCCGGTGAAGCTTTCTTT	CSVKGQGAGEAFF
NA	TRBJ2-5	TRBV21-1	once	TGTGCCAGCAGCAAAGAGCATCAGGGTAATCAAGAGACCCAGTACTTC	CASSKEHQGNQETQYF
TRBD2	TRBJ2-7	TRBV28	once	TGTGGGTCTGGCGGGAGCCGATACGAGCAGTACTTC	CGSGGSRYEQYF
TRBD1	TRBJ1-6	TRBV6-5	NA	TGTGCCAGCAGCCGCGACAGGGTTAATTCACCCCTCCACTTT	CASSRDRVNSPLHF
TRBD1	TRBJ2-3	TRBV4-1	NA	TGCGCCAGCAGCCAAGTAGGACAGGGATCAGATACGCAGTATTTT	CASSQVGQGSDTQYF
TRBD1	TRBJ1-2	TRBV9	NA	TGTGCCAGCAGCGTGCGGACAGGGTTAGGCTACACCTTC	CASSVRTGLGYTF
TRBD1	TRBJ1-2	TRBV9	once	TGTGCCAGCAGCGTAGAGGGACAGGGGGGTTCTGGCTACACCTTC	CASSVEGQGGSGYTF